This is a list of T cell receptor beta chains from one sample in a study of persistence of HIV-infected CD4 T cells. Using immunoSEQ multiplex PCR, the repertoire was profiled, and TCRdb retains in-frame clones only, with some absent. The sample lists around 42,000 clones, 75% to 85% occurring once. These receptors lack a known antigen. The sequenced sample was CD4+ T cells sorted from PBMCs after approximately 19-hour stimulation, obtained from a patient who received antiretroviral therapy. The receptors stem from an adult man with HIV who was CMV-seropositive. Both conserved end residues are part of each CDR3. A D gene is named only where the DNA matches it firmly. Only some rows state a clone size, as once, few, many or a class for expanded clones.

j_gene	abundance	d_gene	v_gene	CDR3aa	CDR3nt
TRBJ2-3	-	-	TRBV27	CASSLTYPGAGDTQYF	TGTGCCAGCAGTTTAACCTACCCCGGGGCTGGAGATACGCAGTATTTT
TRBJ1-4	-	-	TRBV6-6	CASSSAYPGQEKLFF	TGTGCCAGCAGTTCCGCTTATCCGGGACAAGAAAAACTGTTTTTT
TRBJ1-2	-	TRBD1	TRBV3-1/TRBV3-2	CASSLRDRDGYTF	TGTGCCAGCAGCCTCCGGGACAGGGACGGCTACACCTTC
TRBJ2-3	-	-	TRBV4-2	CASSQRLSSSTDTQYF	TGTGCCAGCAGCCAAAGACTTTCTTCTAGCACAGATACGCAGTATTTT
TRBJ2-1	-	TRBD2	TRBV7-2	CASSLGGQREYYNEQFF	TGTGCCAGCAGCTTGGGGGGGCAGCGGGAGTACTACAATGAGCAGTTCTTC
TRBJ1-1	-	-	TRBV19	CASSTIPGPLTGEAFF	TGTGCCAGTAGTACGATTCCGGGACCCCTTACCGGTGAAGCTTTCTTT
TRBJ1-2	few	-	TRBV18	CASSPRGDGYTF	TGTGCCAGCTCACCACGGGGGGATGGCTACACCTTC
TRBJ2-3	-	TRBD2	TRBV5-6	CASSRGLAGADTQYF	TGTGCCAGCAGCCGGGGACTAGCGGGAGCAGATACGCAGTATTTT
TRBJ1-2	-	-	TRBV28	CASRQGEYGYTF	TGTGCCAGCAGACAAGGAGAATATGGCTACACCTTC
TRBJ1-2	-	-	TRBV19	CASSMGRNYGYTF	TGTGCCAGTAGTATGGGAAGGAACTATGGCTACACCTTC
TRBJ1-4	-	TRBD1	TRBV19	CASSYGTGGGNEKLFF	TGTGCCAGTAGTTACGGGACAGGGGGCGGCAATGAAAAACTGTTTTTT
TRBJ1-1	-	-	TRBV6-4	CASSAKVNTEAFF	TGTGCCAGCAGTGCGAAAGTGAACACTGAAGCTTTCTTT
TRBJ1-1	-	TRBD1	TRBV11-2	CASSLDLGTGGTEAFF	TGTGCCAGCAGCTTAGATCTAGGGACAGGGGGCACTGAAGCTTTCTTT
TRBJ1-1	-	-	TRBV20-1	CSASWKQGVWGITEAFF	TGCAGTGCTAGTTGGAAACAGGGCGTATGGGGGATCACTGAAGCTTTCTTT
TRBJ1-5	few	TRBD1	TRBV5-8	CASSLGTGINQPQHF	TGTGCCAGCAGCTTGGGGACAGGGATTAATCAGCCCCAGCATTTT
TRBJ2-2	-	-	TRBV19	CASSIGGANTGELFF	TGTGCCAGTAGTATCGGAGGGGCGAACACCGGGGAGCTGTTTTTT
TRBJ1-1	once	TRBD1	TRBV5-6	CASSWTGGAPGAFF	TGTGCCAGCAGCTGGACAGGGGGGGCGCCGGGAGCTTTCTTT